This paragraph covers one T cell receptor (beta chain) sequence. The protocol was immunoSEQ multiplex PCR, while the TCRdb copy is restricted to in-frame clones and leaves out a portion. The sample consists of about 81,000 clones, about 80% of them appearing once. The data stem from a study of OX40 agonist ivuxolimab in advanced cancers. Study context: Patients received ivuxolimab, an intravenous treatment, every 2 weeks at 0.01 to 10 mg/kg.

Germline V gene data show CDR1 as MNHEY and CDR2 as SMNVEV (reference sequence). Trimming shortened V by 5 bases and J by 6 bases, and 11 bases separated the two germline ends. CDR3 size: 13 residues. Sequencing used CD4+ or CD8+ T cells sorted from blood, obtained in a trial of the OX40 agonist ivuxolimab. This sequence originates from an adult with an advanced solid tumor such as melanoma, head and neck, liver or kidney cancer. The chain uses TRBV27 and TRBJ2-1, with D possibly being TRBD2 (5 bases). CDR3 residues: CASSPRDPNEQFF. CDR3 in DNA: TGTGCCAGCAGTCCACGGGATCCCAATGAGCAGTTCTTC.